The 22 T cell receptor beta chains listed next were all sequenced from one sample in a study of Tregs in tolerant kidney transplant recipients. TCRdb's copy holds only in-frame clones and misses some; the assay was immunoSEQ multiplex PCR. The sample has 240,000 or so clones; approximately 84% are singletons. The sample consisted of CD4+ T cells from blood. The receptors originated from a human donor in good health.

The count of this clone is one. The J gene is TRBJ2-7, the V gene TRBV6-6, with a possible D match to TRBD1 (6 bases). Germline values: CDR1 MNHNY, CDR2 SVGAGI (reference sequence). The CDR3 runs to 16 residues. V was pared by 1 base and J by 0 bases, with 13 bases between. This chain's CDR3 is CASSYLQGRNSYEQYF. CDR3 nucleotides: TGTGCCAGCAGTTACTTGCAGGGGCGAAACTCCTACGAGCAGTACTTC.

This clone was seen once. The chain combines TRBV7-9 with TRBJ2-4, with D possibly matching TRBD1 (6 bases). Germline V gene data show CDR1 as SEHNR and CDR2 as FQNEAQ (reference sequence). Trimming cost V 4 bases and J 5 bases, with 15 bases left between them. This CDR3 is built from 15 residues. The CDR3, as DNA: TGTGCCAGCAGCTCCTACAGGGACCCCCAAAACATTCAGTACTTC. Its protein product is CASSSYRDPQNIQYF.

The CDR3 loop is CAITWGTGNTIYF. DNA of the CDR3: TGTGCCATCACTTGGGGGACTGGAAACACCATATATTTT. The chain recombines TRBV10-3 with TRBJ1-3; the D gene is possibly TRBD1 (5 bases). CDR1 is ENHRY, CDR2 SYGVKD, per germline. The CDR3 has 13 residues. V was shortened by 7 bases and J by 2 bases, with 9 bases between the two germline ends.

This chain joins TRBV7-3 and TRBJ2-2; D gene unclear. V lost 2 bases and J lost 7, with 8 bases in between. Germline V gene lookup returns CDR1 SGHTA and CDR2 FQGTGA. This CDR3 comprises 13 residues. CDR3 nucleotides: TGTGCCAGCAGCTTACAGCCTGGCGGGGAGCTGTTTTTT. It yields the protein CASSLQPGGELFF. The full variable domain, rest sourced from reference TRBV7-3 and TRBJ2-2, is GAGVSQTPSNKVTEKGKYVELRCDPISGHTALYWYRQSLGQGPEFLIYFQGTGAADDSGLPNDRFFAVRPEGSVSTLKIQRTERGDSAVYLCASSLQPGGELFFGEGSRLTVL.

This clone was counted only a few times. The chain combines TRBV5-4 with TRBJ1-4; 10 bases match TRBD1. There are 14 residues in the CDR3. The germline V gene encodes CDR1 SGHNT and CDR2 YYREEE (reference sequence). Losses at the gene ends were 3 bases for V and 8 bases for J; bases not matched to a gene: 4. The CDR3 protein is CASSSRDRGEKLFF. DNA of the CDR3: TGTGCCAGCAGCTCCCGGGACAGGGGCGAAAAACTGTTTTTT.

This sequence joins TRBV5-6 and TRBJ2-5; the D call may be TRBD1 or TRBD2 (5 bases each). Per germline, CDR1 SGHDT and CDR2 YYEEEE. V was clipped by 2 bases and J by 5 bases, with 13 bases between them. The CDR3 contains 14 residues. This chain's CDR3 is CASSLRGAGETQYF. CDR3 coding DNA: TGTGCCAGCAGCTTACGTGGGGCGGGTGAGACCCAGTACTTC.

This chain uses TRBV2 with TRBJ2-3, with 7 bases lining up with TRBD2. The germline gives CDR1 SNHLY, CDR2 FYNNEI. The CDR3 sequence is 15 residues long. With 2 bases clipped from V and 2 bases from J, the junction kept 4 bases outside the gene matches. The CDR3 sequence is CASSERAGATDTQYF. CDR3 coding DNA: TGTGCCAGCAGTGAACGGGCGGGAGCCACAGATACGCAGTATTTT.

The rearrangement joins TRBV6-1 to TRBJ2-1; D unclear. Germline values: CDR1 MNHNS, CDR2 SASEGT. The length of the CDR3 is 14 residues. V lost 3 bases and J 4 bases, leaving 10 bases between the germline ends. The CDR3 loop reads CASSEYLNYNEQFF. In nucleotides, the CDR3 is TGTGCCAGCAGTGAGTATCTTAATTACAATGAGCAGTTCTTC.

Points on this clone: Other DNA sequences in the same sample also yield this CDR3. This chain links TRBV19 with TRBJ2-7, with D unresolved. This CDR3 contains 15 residues. Trimming removed 8 bases at V and 0 bases at J, with 17 bases between. From germline, CDR1 is LNHDA and CDR2 SQIVND (reference sequence). The CDR3 DNA reads as TGTGCCAGTTCCGGCTTTCCTCAGAGCTCCTACGAGCAGTACTTC. It specifies CASSGFPQSSYEQYF.

This clone was seen only a few times. The chain is built from TRBV6-5 and TRBJ2-7; 8 nucleotides line up with TRBD1. The CDR3 runs 15 residues. Trimming took 5 bases from V and 2 from J; bases not matched to a gene: 8. Germline V lookup: CDR1 MNHEY, CDR2 SVGAGI. CDR3 in amino acids: CASSRPGQATYEQYF. Written as DNA, the CDR3 is TGTGCCAGCAGTCGCCCGGGACAGGCCACCTACGAGCAGTACTTC.

The chain joins TRBV30 to TRBJ1-4, with 8 bases lining up with TRBD1. Germline assignment: CDR1 GTSNPN and CDR2 SVGIG (reference sequence). This CDR3 comprises 15 residues. V shed 2 bases and J 4 bases; nucleotides not matched to a gene: 6. The CDR3 coding sequence is TGTGCCTGGAGTCCTGACAGGGGCCTTAATGAAAAACTGTTTTTT. Translated, it gives CAWSPDRGLNEKLFF.

This clone was observed a few times. The chain joins TRBV10-1 to TRBJ1-1, with D perhaps TRBD1 (5 bases). This CDR3 comprises 14 residues. Trimming removed 7 bases at V and 0 bases at J, with 12 bases between. CDR1 is WNHNN, CDR2 SYGVQD, per germline (reference sequence). DNA for the CDR3: TGCGCCAGCACTCGGGGGGGGATGAACACTGAAGCTTTCTTT. Its translation: CASTRGGMNTEAFF.

The V gene is TRBV12-1, the J gene TRBJ2-2; the D call of TRBD2 is as the table states it, not checked on the DNA. TRBV12-1 corresponds to a pseudogene. The CDR3 runs 18 residues. For the CDR3, the DNA is TGTGCCAGCAGCTTTGGGAGTACTAGCGGGACAAACACCGGGGAGCTGTTTTTT. Its protein is CASSFGSTSGTNTGELFF.

The CDR3 DNA sequence: TGTGCCAGCAGCGTAAACAGGGGAGGGCTCAAGCAGTACTTC. Translating gives CASSVNRGGLKQYF. This sequence joins TRBV9 and TRBJ2-7; TRBD1 or TRBD2 may be the D gene (7 bases each). CDR1 is SGDLS and CDR2 is YYNGEE in the germline V gene. Trimming left V 1 base short and J 8 bases short, with 16 bases between. This CDR3 region has 14 residues.

This clone was observed a handful of times. This sequence joins TRBV6-5 and TRBJ2-3; TRBD2 matches at 7 bases. V was clipped by 2 bases and J by 4 bases; unmatched bases: 6. This CDR3 comprises 15 residues. Germline values: CDR1 MNHEY, CDR2 SVGAGI. The CDR3 DNA reads as TGTGCCAGCAGTTACAGCGGCGGGAGCCCAGATACGCAGTATTTT. Translating gives CASSYSGGSPDTQYF.

The rearrangement uses TRBV5-1 and TRBJ2-7, with D perhaps assigned TRBD1 or TRBD2 (5 bases each). The CDR3 is 13 residues long. V was pared by 4 bases and J by 6 bases, with 14 bases between. Germline V gene lookup returns CDR1 SGHRS and CDR2 YFSETQ. The CDR3 coding sequence is TGCGCCAGCAGCCTCGGTGAGGGGTCCGAGCAGTACTTC. This translates into CASSLGEGSEQYF.

The genes are TRBV18 and TRBJ1-2; the match to TRBD1 covers 7 bases. The ends lost 4 bases at V and 1 base at J; junction bases unmatched: 6. Germline assignment: CDR1 KGHSH and CDR2 LQKENI. CDR3 length equals 15 residues. CDR3 loop: CASSQGTADNYGYTF. The CDR3 DNA reads as TGTGCCAGCTCACAAGGGACAGCCGATAACTATGGCTACACCTTC.

V usage is TRBV2 and J usage is TRBJ2-7; tentatively, D is TRBD1 or TRBD2 (5 bases each). The CDR3 contains 12 residues. Looked up from germline, CDR1 is SNHLY and CDR2 is FYNNEI. V dropped 5 bases and J dropped 5 bases, with 10 bases sitting between them. The CDR3 DNA follows: TGTGCCAGCAGTAGGGACGTCGACGAGCAGTACTTC. Protein sequence: CASSRDVDEQYF.

This chain uses TRBV11-3 with TRBJ1-5; D is unresolved. CDR3 length equals 12 residues. Germline assignment: CDR1 SGHNT and CDR2 YENEEA. Trimming took 5 bases from V and 6 from J, leaving 8 bases between them. CDR3 DNA: TGTGCCAGCAGCCCCCGGGGTCAGCCCCAGCATTTT. It codes for CASSPRGQPQHF.

CDR3 sequence (DNA): TGTGCCGCGATGCGGAGGGGCCCCTACGAGCAGTACTTC. Amino acids: CAAMRRGPYEQYF. The chain carries TRBV2 and TRBJ2-7, with a tentative D call TRBD2 (6 bases). Germline lookup yields CDR1 SNHLY and CDR2 FYNNEI. Trimming pared 11 bases from V and 2 bases from J, leaving 16 bases between. CDR3 size: 13 residues.

The chain couples TRBV11-2 to TRBJ2-3; 8 nucleotides align to TRBD2. From germline, CDR1 is SGHAT and CDR2 FQNNGV. After removal of 2 bases from V and 0 bases from J, the junction contained 4 bases not matched to a gene. The CDR3 has 16 amino acids. Here the CDR3 reads CASSLISGASTDTQYF. The CDR3 bases are TGTGCCAGCAGCTTAATTAGCGGGGCTAGCACAGATACGCAGTATTTT.

V gene TRBV5-1 combines with J gene TRBJ2-1; 8 bases line up with TRBD2. V was clipped by 2 bases and J by 5 bases; unmatched bases: 9. The CDR3 runs 16 residues. Germline V lookup: CDR1 SGHRS, CDR2 YFSETQ. The CDR3 coding sequence is TGCGCCAGCAGCTTTCCTAGGCTAGCGGGTAACAATGAGCAGTTCTTC. As protein: CASSFPRLAGNNEQFF. Filled out from reference TRBV5-1 and TRBJ2-1, the complete variable domain reads KAGVTQTPRYLIKTRGQQVTLSCSPISGHRSVSWYQQTPGQGLQFLFEYFSETQRNKGNFPGRFSGRQFSNSRSEMNVSTLELGDSALYLCASSFPRLAGNNEQFFGPGTRLTVL.